Listed here are 19 T cell receptor beta chains from one sample, sequenced in a study of cytomegalovirus exposure and HLA in healthy donors. PCR involved 60 Vbeta and 13 Jbeta primers. Data came from immunoSEQ multiplex PCR; TCRdb stores just in-frame clones and leaves some out. The data hold over 85,000 clones, with around 77% observed a single time. Material: PBMCs. Receptor source: a male donor in good health and CMV-seropositive.

The gene calls are TRBV27 and TRBJ2-7, with a tentative D call TRBD1 (6 bases). V lost 0 bases to trimming and J lost 2 bases, with 11 bases between them. Per the germline V gene, CDR1 is MNHEY and CDR2 is SMNVEV (reference sequence). This CDR3 has 15 amino acids. DNA for the CDR3: TGTGCCAGCAGTTTATCAGGACAGCCGACCTACGAGCAGTACTTC. It is translated as CASSLSGQPTYEQYF.

The chain carries TRBV28 and TRBJ2-1; D remains ambiguous. Germline-derived CDR1 and CDR2 are MDHEN and SYDVKM. The length of the CDR3 is 14 residues. Trimming pared 5 bases from V and 0 bases from J, leaving 8 bases between. In nucleotides, the CDR3 is TGTGCCAGCAGTCTACTAAGCTCCTACAATGAGCAGTTCTTC. It is translated as CASSLLSSYNEQFF.

The chain has TRBV28 and TRBJ2-5; a weak D match, TRBD2 (6 bases). The DNA matches TRBJ2-7 better at its end, which makes the J call doubtful. The CDR3 runs to 13 residues. Per the germline V gene, CDR1 is MDHEN and CDR2 is SYDVKM. The CDR3 DNA is TGTGCCATAGAAGCGGGTCCCCCCCACGAGCAGTACTTC. This encodes CAIEAGPPHEQYF.

DNA of the CDR3: TGTGCCAGCAGTTTCTTTCCGACAGTTTACGAGCAGTACTTC. This codes for CASSFFPTVYEQYF. The chain is built from TRBV27 and TRBJ2-7, with D possibly being TRBD1 (5 bases). In germline, CDR1 is MNHEY, CDR2 SMNVEV (reference sequence). This CDR3 region has 14 residues. Trimming cost V 3 bases and J 4 bases, with 13 bases left between them.

This clone showed up just a few times. The chain joins TRBV4-3 to TRBJ2-7; TRBD1 aligns across 9 bases. Germline V gives CDR1 LGHNA, CDR2 YSLEER. There are 15 residues in the CDR3. V shed 4 bases and J 2 bases; nucleotides not matched to a gene: 6. The CDR3 nucleotides are TGCGCCAGCAGCCTAGGACAGGGGAGTACCTACGAGCAGTACTTC. Its protein product is CASSLGQGSTYEQYF.

This chain links TRBV28 with TRBJ2-1; D perhaps matches TRBD1 (6 bases). The CDR3 runs 14 residues. V lost 3 bases and J 6 bases, leaving 12 bases between the germline ends. Germline lookup yields CDR1 MDHEN and CDR2 SYDVKM. The CDR3 DNA reads TGTGCCAGCAGTTTGACAGGAAGGGGCAATGAGCAGTTCTTC. Translation gives CASSLTGRGNEQFF.

This clone has only one observation. This chain uses TRBV29-1 with TRBJ2-7, with a tentative D call TRBD1 (6 bases). Germline V gene data show CDR1 as SQVTM and CDR2 as ANQGSEA. CDR3 size: 11 residues. This CDR3 is CLQGSSYEQYF. The CDR3 DNA reads as TGCTTACAGGGTAGCTCCTACGAGCAGTACTTC.

This sequence joins TRBV28 and TRBJ2-5; D is possibly TRBD1 (6 bases). Germline-derived CDR1 and CDR2 are MDHEN and SYDVKM. V was trimmed by 9 bases and J by 5 bases, leaving 22 bases between them. The CDR3 is 15 amino acids. The CDR3 DNA sequence: TGTGCCAGTAGGGCCGGGACCCTGAGGGGGGAGACCCAGTACTTC. Protein product: CASRAGTLRGETQYF. The full variable domain, with the rest looked up from reference TRBV28 and TRBJ2-5, is DVKVTQSSRYLVKRTGEKVFLECVQDMDHENMFWYRQDPGLGLRLIYFSYDVKMKEKGDIPEGYSVSREKKERFSLILESASTNQTSMYLCASRAGTLRGETQYFGPGTRLLVL.

The chain combines TRBV10-3 with TRBJ2-1; 9 bases are a match to TRBD2. Germline CDR1 and CDR2: ENHRY and SYGVKD. V gave up 6 bases and J gave up 7 bases; unmatched junction bases: 13. The CDR3 sequence is 16 residues long. This CDR3 is CAISLTGTSHANEQFF. CDR3 nucleotides: TGTGCCATCAGCCTCACCGGGACTAGCCACGCTAATGAGCAGTTCTTC.

This clone has just a few counts. The chain couples TRBV7-2 to TRBJ2-5, with 14 bases matching TRBD2. The CDR3 consists of 16 residues. CDR1 and CDR2 from the germline V gene are SGHTA and FQGNSA. J lost 4 bases, V lost 3 bases, and 4 bases had no gene match. DNA of the CDR3: TGTGCCAGCAGCTTGACTAGCGGGAGGGCCAGAGAGACCCAGTACTTC. Translation gives CASSLTSGRARETQYF.

V and J are TRBV19 and TRBJ1-5; 7 bases match TRBD1. V lost 6 bases and J lost 2; bases outside the gene matches: 4. Looked up from germline, CDR1 is LNHDA and CDR2 is SQIVND (reference sequence). The length of the CDR3 is 14 residues. The CDR3 protein is CASRTGLGNQPQHF. CDR3 nucleotides: TGTGCCAGTAGGACAGGGTTGGGCAATCAGCCCCAGCATTTT.

This clone was seen a handful of times. The rearrangement uses TRBV11-2 and TRBJ2-1, with TRBD2 matching 11 bases. The CDR3 is made up of 18 amino acids. V lost 0 bases to trimming and J lost 3 bases; unmatched junction nucleotides: 7. CDR1 and CDR2 from the germline V gene are SGHAT and FQNNGV. This chain's CDR3 is CASSLDRLAGSLYNEQFF. The CDR3 DNA reads TGTGCCAGCAGCTTAGATCGACTAGCGGGAAGTCTCTACAATGAGCAGTTCTTC. The entire variable domain, with the rest obtained from reference TRBV11-2 and TRBJ2-1, is as follows: EAGVAQSPRYKIIEKRQSVAFWCNPISGHATLYWYQQILGQGPKLLIQFQNNGVVDDSQLPKDRFSAERLKGVDSTLKIQPAKLEDSAVYLCASSLDRLAGSLYNEQFFGPGTRLTVL.

The chain joins TRBV18 to TRBJ2-1; 7 bases line up with TRBD1. V was pared by 3 bases and J by 0 bases, with 8 bases of the junction left unmatched. Germline CDR1 reads KGHSH; CDR2 reads LQKENI. The CDR3 spans 17 residues. The CDR3 here is CASSPNRGQSSYNEQFF. The CDR3 DNA sequence: TGTGCCAGCTCACCCAACAGGGGCCAGAGCTCCTACAATGAGCAGTTCTTC.

This chain links TRBV7-9 with TRBJ1-4; 10 bases align to TRBD1. J lost 13 bases, V lost 5 bases, and 10 bases had no gene match. In germline, CDR1 is SEHNR, CDR2 FQNEAQ (reference sequence). This CDR3 spans 14 amino acids. The CDR3, as DNA: TGTGCCAGCAGCCACCCGGGACAGGGGACAAGACTGTTTTTT. Its translation: CASSHPGQGTRLFF.

The chain carries TRBV21-1 and TRBJ2-4; TRBD1, the table's D call, lacks a check against the DNA. TRBV21-1 counts as a pseudogene. CDR3 length equals 16 residues. The CDR3 sequence: CASSKTGGIAKNIQYF. DNA of the CDR3: TGTGCCAGCAGCAAAACAGGGGGCATAGCCAAAAACATTCAGTACTTC.

The chain joins TRBV10-3 to TRBJ2-7; 8 bases are a match to TRBD2. V was pared by 7 bases and J by 5 bases, with 10 bases of the junction left unmatched. The germline V gene has CDR1 ENHRY and CDR2 SYGVKD. CDR3 length equals 14 residues. CDR3 nucleotides: TGTGCCATCACTAAGACTAGCGATTCAGACGAGCAGTACTTC. It codes for CAITKTSDSDEQYF.

J is TRBJ2-3 and V is TRBV9; D unresolved. From germline, CDR1 is SGDLS and CDR2 YYNGEE. Trimming removed 2 bases from V and 6 bases from J, with 13 bases in between. This CDR3 spans 14 amino acids. As DNA, the CDR3 is TGTGCCAGCAGCGTGGTCGAGCTCAGGGATACGCAGTATTTT. It codes for CASSVVELRDTQYF.

V and J are TRBV4-1 and TRBJ2-5; TRBD2 matches 7 bases. CDR3 size: 15 residues. CDR1 MGHRA and CDR2 YSYEKL come from the germline V gene. Unmatched junction bases numbered 3, after V lost 1 base and J lost 1 base. CDR3 residues: CASSQGWGGQETQYF. The DNA for the CDR3 is TGCGCCAGCAGCCAAGGGTGGGGGGGCCAAGAGACCCAGTACTTC.

The CDR3 DNA reads TGTGCCAGCTCACCACCGTCTGCCGGGGAGCAGTACTTC. Amino acid sequence: CASSPPSAGEQYF. This chain joins TRBV18 and TRBJ2-7; the D is unclear. CDR1 and CDR2 (germline): KGHSH, LQKENI. Deletions cut 0 bases from V and 7 bases from J, with 10 bases between. The CDR3 totals 13 residues.